Included here is one T cell receptor (beta chain) sequence, with context. This clone may be a read error of a much larger clone one base away. This entry is derived from a study of human T cells and chemical hapten exposure. At the level of the study: The study patch tested 0.01% DPC on the upper back and read results at 6 days.

Time point: patch test 1, 2 weeks after DPC sensitization. Treatment of the sample: therapeutic diphenylcyclopropenone sensitization with weekly scalp DPC. Unseparated into fractions, whole blood served as the source from which total RNA was extracted. TCRdb ran MiXCR on the RACE reads and lists one entry per CDR3 protein. The profile shows roughly 100,000 distinct CDR3 sequences, about 10% of them singletons. The CDR3 extends over 14 amino acids. From germline, CDR1 is LNHNV and CDR2 YYDKDF (reference sequence). Trimming shortened V by 0 bases and J by 10 bases, and 10 bases separated the two germline ends.

J is TRBJ1-6 and V is TRBV15; D is possibly TRBD1 (6 bases). This clonotype was obtained from a woman between 40 and 50 years old with alopecia areata. Some clones in this sample may be carry-over from other donors' samples. The sample here was whole blood, taken in connection with sensitization to the hapten diphenylcyclopropenone (DPC). The CDR3 DNA is TGTGCCACCAGCAGAGAAGCAAGGGGGTCACCCCTCCACTTT. Protein sequence: CATSREARGSPLHF. The full variable domain, with the rest looked up from reference TRBV15 and TRBJ1-6, is DAMVIQNPRYQVTQFGKPVTLSCSQTLNHNVMYWYQQKSSQAPKLLFHYYDKDFNNEADTPDNFQSRRPNTSFCFLDIRSPGLGDTAMYLCATSREARGSPLHFGNGTRLTVT.